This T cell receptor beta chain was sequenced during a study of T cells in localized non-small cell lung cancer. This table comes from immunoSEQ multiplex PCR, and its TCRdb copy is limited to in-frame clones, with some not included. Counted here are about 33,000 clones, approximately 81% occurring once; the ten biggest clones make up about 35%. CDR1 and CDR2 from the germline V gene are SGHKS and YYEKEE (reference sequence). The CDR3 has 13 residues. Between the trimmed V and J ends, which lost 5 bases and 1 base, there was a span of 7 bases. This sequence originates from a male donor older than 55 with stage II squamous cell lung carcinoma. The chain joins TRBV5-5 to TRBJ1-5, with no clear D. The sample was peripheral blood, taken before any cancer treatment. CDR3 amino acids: CASSLDSNQPQHF. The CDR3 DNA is TGTGCCAGCAGTTTAGACAGCAATCAGCCCCAGCATTTT.